This passage covers 24 T cell receptor beta chains from one sample sequenced in a study of T cells in Graves' hyperthyroidism and ophthalmopathy. The investigators amplified TCR beta CDR3 regions from RNA transcripts. A set of HTBI primers served as the primers for a first-round RT-PCR of the TCR CDR3. TCRdb analysed the multiplex PCR reads with MiXCR anew, one entry per CDR3 protein. The repertoire consists of around 480,000 distinct CDR3 sequences, with roughly 14% occurring once and the leading ten covering around 17%. Sample: blood. Every receptor here comes from a woman younger than 30 with Graves' hyperthyroidism.

This clonotype has a handful of counts. CDR3 amino acids: CASSMTGGHNQPQHF. CDR3 nucleotides: TGTGCCAGTAGTATGACCGGGGGTCACAATCAGCCCCAGCATTTT. This chain links TRBV19 with TRBJ1-5; TRBD1 is a possible D gene (5 bases). The V gene lost 3 bases and the J gene lost 3 bases, with 12 bases spanning the gap. Germline-derived CDR1 and CDR2 are LNHDA and SQIVND (reference sequence). CDR3 length equals 15 residues.

This clonotype appeared many times. Here the CDR3 DNA reads TGTGCCAGCAGTGAGGGTTGGGCTAGCGGGAGGGGTGTTGGATACAATGAGCAGTTCTTC. It specifies CASSEGWASGRGVGYNEQFF. This sequence joins TRBV25-1 and TRBJ2-1, with 12 bases lining up with TRBD2. With 3 bases clipped from V and 4 bases from J, the junction kept 16 bases outside the gene matches. The CDR3 is made up of 20 amino acids. From germline, CDR1 is MGHDK and CDR2 SYGVNS.

This clonotype showed up many times. This rearrangement joins TRBV2 to TRBJ1-6; tentatively, D is TRBD1 (5 bases). The germline V and J ends were trimmed by 3 bases and 7 bases, with 13 bases remaining between them. From germline, CDR1 is SNHLY and CDR2 FYNNEI. The CDR3 consists of 15 residues. The CDR3 loop is CASSDRVGTNSPLHF. The CDR3 nucleotides read TGTGCCAGCAGTGACAGGGTGGGGACGAATTCACCCCTCCACTTT.

In its sample, this clonotype was seen a few times. Here the CDR3 DNA reads TGTGCCAGCAGTTTTGGTGGGGACCGGGGGGGGTACTTC. It is translated as CASSFGGDRGGYF. The chain employs TRBV12-3 or TRBV12-4 and TRBJ2-5; 8 bases line up with TRBD2. CDR3 size: 13 residues. Trimming took 3 bases from V and 13 from J; bases not matched to a gene: 10.

This clonotype was recorded many times. The J gene is TRBJ1-2, the V gene TRBV12-5; the D gene is possibly TRBD1 (6 bases). This CDR3 is 15 amino acids long. The V gene's germline CDR1 is LGHNT and CDR2 FRNRAP. Trimming pared 2 bases from V and 3 bases from J, leaving 13 bases between. DNA of the CDR3: TGTGCTAGTGGTTTGCAGGGGATGGAGCACTATGGCTACACCTTC. Translation gives CASGLQGMEHYGYTF.

At least ten counts were recorded for this clonotype. The chain links TRBV30 to TRBJ1-2; no definite D call. CDR1 and CDR2 from the germline V gene are GTSNPN and SVGIG (reference sequence). This CDR3 is built from 13 residues. The V and J ends lost 0 bases and 8 bases respectively, with 13 bases between them. In DNA, the CDR3 is TGTGCCTGGAGTGTACTTCAGGTGGGAGGCTACACCTTC. It specifies CAWSVLQVGGYTF.

There are a few counts of this clonotype. This sequence joins TRBV3-1 and TRBJ1-3; D gene unclear. Germline V lookup: CDR1 LGHDT, CDR2 YNNKEL (reference sequence). The CDR3 is 13 residues long. V gave up 4 bases and J gave up 4 bases, with 8 bases separating them. The CDR3 DNA is TGTGCCAGCAGCCCTTTCCAGGGAAACACCATATATTTT. It encodes CASSPFQGNTIYF. Full variable domain (outside the CDR3, taken from reference TRBV3-1 and TRBJ1-3): DTAVSQTPKYLVTQMGNDKSIKCEQNLGHDTMYWYKQDSKKFLKIMFSYNNKELIINETVPNRFSPKSPDKAHLNLHINSLELGDSAVYFCASSPFQGNTIYFGEGSWLTVV.

This clonotype came up many times. This chain uses TRBV2 with TRBJ1-5; the D gene is possibly TRBD1 (6 bases). The CDR3 is made up of 14 amino acids. Trimming left V 2 bases short and J 4 bases short, with 9 bases between. CDR1 is SNHLY and CDR2 is FYNNEI in the germline V gene. CDR3 nucleotides: TGTGCCAGCAGTGAACGGCAGGGGAATCAGCCCCAGCATTTT. Protein: CASSERQGNQPQHF. Full variable domain (missing parts from reference TRBV2 and TRBJ1-5): EPEVTQTPSHQVTQMGQEVILRCVPISNHLYFYWYRQILGQKVEFLVSFYNNEISEKSEIFDDQFSVERPDGSNFTLKIRSTKLEDSAMYFCASSERQGNQPQHFGDGTRLSIL.

This clonotype was counted ten times or more. This sequence joins TRBV7-6 and TRBJ1-1; D perhaps matches TRBD1 (5 bases). CDR3 length: 12 residues. In germline, CDR1 is SGHVS, CDR2 FNYEAQ. Trimming took off 5 bases at V and 8 bases at J, with 12 bases between the two ends. The CDR3 sequence is CASSGRDREAFF. The CDR3 coding sequence is TGTGCCAGCAGCGGCCGGGACCGCGAAGCTTTCTTT.

There are many counts of this clonotype. The V gene is TRBV18, the J gene TRBJ1-2, with D possibly matching TRBD1 (5 bases). The germline gives CDR1 KGHSH, CDR2 LQKENI. The V gene lost 3 bases and the J gene lost 6 bases, with 14 bases spanning the gap. The CDR3 has 14 residues. CDR3: CASSPLQVPNGYTF. DNA for the CDR3: TGTGCCAGCTCACCTTTACAGGTTCCAAATGGCTACACCTTC.

This chain connects TRBV6-5 to TRBJ2-5; D is uncertain. The V end was cut by 2 bases, the J end by 5 bases, with 12 bases between. The CDR3 consists of 14 residues. The germline V gene encodes CDR1 MNHEY and CDR2 SVGAGI. The CDR3 reads CASSYDQDTETQYF. CDR3 nucleotide sequence: TGTGCCAGCAGTTACGACCAGGATACGGAGACCCAGTACTTC.

Many counts were recorded for this clonotype. The chain has TRBV11-2 and TRBJ1-2, with D hard to call. The CDR3 extends over 14 amino acids. Germline V CDR1 and CDR2: SGHAT, FQNNGV. Trimming took 0 bases from V and 4 from J, leaving 9 bases between them. CDR3 coding DNA: TGTGCCAGCAGCTTAGATCAGCAGAGCTATGGCTACACCTTC. It specifies CASSLDQQSYGYTF.

The sample holds a few counts of this clonotype. A junction boundary mismatches the germline segment, possibly from a read error. V usage is TRBV20-1 and J usage is TRBJ1-4; 7 bases fit TRBD1. Germline V gene sequence: CDR1 DFQATT, CDR2 SNEGSKA (reference sequence). The CDR3 covers 14 residues. CDR3 region: CSARDRDKSEKLFF. The DNA for the CDR3 is TGCAGTGCAAGAGACAGGGACAAGAGTGAAAAACTGTTTTTT.

This clonotype was seen many times. The chain joins TRBV5-6 to TRBJ1-1; 10 bases fit TRBD1. CDR1 SGHDT and CDR2 YYEEEE come from the germline V gene. This CDR3 has 16 residues. V was clipped by 4 bases and J by 6 bases; unmatched bases: 12. CDR3 sequence reads: CASSKFRDRGLSEAFF. The CDR3 DNA reads TGTGCCAGCAGCAAATTCCGGGACAGGGGATTATCTGAAGCTTTCTTT.

This clonotype was counted between two and nine times. CDR3 in amino acids: CSVIAGLDGYTF. The CDR3 DNA reads TGCAGCGTAATTGCCGGGTTGGATGGCTACACCTTC. The chain combines TRBV29-1 with TRBJ1-2; no clear D gene. The V end lost 6 bases, the J end lost 6 bases, and 14 bases lay between the germline ends. CDR1 SQVTM and CDR2 ANQGSEA come from the germline V gene. The CDR3 covers 12 residues.

This clonotype came up many times. This chain joins TRBV27 and TRBJ1-1; D call uncertain. This CDR3 spans 14 amino acids. V lost 3 bases to trimming and J lost 2 bases, with 10 bases between them. Germline V lookup: CDR1 MNHEY, CDR2 SMNVEV (reference sequence). CDR3 residues: CASSLKTTNTEAFF. CDR3 sequence (DNA): TGTGCCAGCAGTTTGAAGACAACTAACACTGAAGCTTTCTTT.

Ten or more counts support this clonotype. The chain employs TRBV20-1 and TRBJ2-1; perhaps TRBD1 as D (5 bases). This CDR3 is 15 amino acids long. CDR1 is DFQATT, CDR2 SNEGSKA, per germline (reference sequence). The V gene lost 2 bases and the J gene lost 7 bases, with 18 bases spanning the gap. The DNA for the CDR3 is TGCAGTGCTAGAAGCCCGTGGCAGGGATCTAATGAGCAGTTCTTC. Its protein is CSARSPWQGSNEQFF.

In its sample, this clonotype was seen many times. This chain uses TRBV27 with TRBJ1-5; no clear D gene. The V and J ends lost 4 bases and 2 bases respectively, with 9 bases between them. The CDR3 runs to 14 residues. Germline CDR1 MNHEY, CDR2 SMNVEV (reference sequence). The CDR3 here is CASSWNFGNQPQHF. The CDR3 bases are TGTGCCAGCAGTTGGAATTTTGGCAATCAGCCCCAGCATTTT.

This clonotype has a single count. This may arise from a read error, as a much more abundant clone is one base away. V gene TRBV3-1 combines with J gene TRBJ2-1; D is unresolved. Germline CDR1 is LGHDT and CDR2 is YNNKEL (reference sequence). This CDR3 contains 14 residues. The CDR3 loop reads CGSSRLSSYNEQFF. The CDR3 DNA reads TGTGGCAGCAGCCGGCTTAGCTCCTACAATGAGCAGTTCTTC.

This clonotype occurred many times. The J gene is TRBJ1-2, the V gene TRBV6-1; 8 bases match TRBD1. V lost 7 bases and J lost 6; bases outside the gene matches: 4. The CDR3 has 12 amino acids. From germline, CDR1 is MNHNS and CDR2 SASEGT. The CDR3 bases are TGTGCCAGCACAAGGACAGGGCATGGCTACACCTTC. Encoded protein: CASTRTGHGYTF.

This clonotype has more than one count but fewer than ten. This sequence joins TRBV7-6 and TRBJ2-3, with 7 bases that match TRBD1. Germline loops: CDR1 SGHVS, CDR2 FNYEAQ. V was clipped by 5 bases and J by 7 bases; unmatched bases: 12. This CDR3 spans 15 amino acids. The CDR3 nucleotides are TGTGCCAGCAGCCGGTCAGGGGGAAAGGGGTATACGCAGTATTTT. Protein product: CASSRSGGKGYTQYF.

This clonotype has ten or more counts. The chain has TRBV20-1 and TRBJ1-2, with TRBD1 matching 11 bases. The CDR3 sequence is 13 residues long. The V gene's germline CDR1 is DFQATT and CDR2 SNEGSKA (reference sequence). After removal of 6 bases from V and 8 bases from J, the junction contained 8 bases not matched to a gene. In nucleotides, the CDR3 is TGCAGTGCCCGGACAGGGGGCGTTTGGGGCTACACCTTC. It is translated as CSARTGGVWGYTF.

This clonotype was observed many times. This sequence joins TRBV3-1 and TRBJ2-1; D is undetermined. With 3 bases removed from V and 8 bases from J, the gap between germline ends came to 8 bases. Per germline, CDR1 LGHDT and CDR2 YNNKEL (reference sequence). This CDR3 is built from 12 residues. The CDR3 loop reads CASSQNGDEQFF. CDR3 in DNA: TGTGCCAGCAGCCAGAACGGCGATGAGCAGTTCTTC.

Of note for this clonotype: One end of the junction varies from germline; a read error may be responsible. The genes are TRBV7-9 and TRBJ1-3; tentative D call: TRBD1 (6 bases). Germline CDR1 and CDR2: SEHNR and FQNEAQ (reference sequence). There are 15 residues in the CDR3. This CDR3 is CASSLQGNSGNTVYF. The DNA for the CDR3 is TGTGCCAGCAGCTTACAGGGGAACTCTGGAAACACCGTATATTTT.